Described below is a single T cell receptor beta chain sequence and its context. The source of the sample is a study of identical twins. TCRdb called the 5' RACE reads again in MiXCR, with one record for every CDR3 protein. The data contain some 500,000 distinct CDR3 sequences, 14% of them singletons. CDR1 and CDR2 from the germline V gene are SGHTA and FQGTGA. The CDR3 extends over 15 amino acids. J lost 4 bases, V lost 5 bases, and 9 bases had no gene match. The same data also contributed to another study, on yellow fever vaccine responses in identical twins.

Material: CD4+ T cells sorted from blood. The sequence came from a woman aged 18-29 years in good health. The chain combines TRBV7-3 with TRBJ2-5; 8 bases map to TRBD2. The CDR3 region has the DNA TGTGCCAGCAGCCCCTCGGGAGGGAGGGGAGAGACCCAGTACTTC. It translates to CASSPSGGRGETQYF.